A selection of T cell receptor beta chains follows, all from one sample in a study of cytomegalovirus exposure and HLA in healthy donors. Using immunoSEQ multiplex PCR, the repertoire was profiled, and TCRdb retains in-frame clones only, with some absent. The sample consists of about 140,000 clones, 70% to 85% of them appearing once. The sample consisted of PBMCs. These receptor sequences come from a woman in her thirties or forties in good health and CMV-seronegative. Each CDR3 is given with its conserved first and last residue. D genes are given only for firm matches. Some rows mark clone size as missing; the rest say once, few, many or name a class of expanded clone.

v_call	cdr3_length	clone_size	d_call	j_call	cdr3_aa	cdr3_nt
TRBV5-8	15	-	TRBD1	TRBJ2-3	CASSLEGQYTDTQYF	TGTGCCAGCAGCTTGGAGGGACAGTACACAGATACGCAGTATTTT
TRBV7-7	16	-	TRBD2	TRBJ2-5	CASSLGGGLFQETQYF	TGTGCCAGCAGCTTAGGGGGGGGACTCTTCCAAGAGACCCAGTACTTC
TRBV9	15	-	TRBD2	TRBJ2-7	CASSVVGTSSYEQYF	TGTGCCAGCAGCGTAGTGGGGACTAGCTCCTACGAGCAGTACTTC
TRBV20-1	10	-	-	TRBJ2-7	CSANRYEQYF	TGCAGTGCTAATCGCTACGAGCAGTACTTC
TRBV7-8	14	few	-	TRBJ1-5	CASSYSGGNQPQHF	TGTGCCAGCAGCTACTCGGGGGGGAATCAGCCCCAGCATTTT
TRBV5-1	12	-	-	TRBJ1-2	CASSPAGNGYTF	TGCGCCAGCAGCCCTGCAGGGAATGGCTACACCTTC
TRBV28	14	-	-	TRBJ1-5	CASSSQGLNQPQHF	TGTGCCAGCAGTTCCCAGGGCCTCAATCAGCCCCAGCATTTT
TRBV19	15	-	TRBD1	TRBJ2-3	CASRATGTGTDTQYF	TGTGCCAGTAGAGCAACCGGGACAGGCACAGATACGCAGTATTTT
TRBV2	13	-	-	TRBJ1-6	CASIQTYNSPLHF	TGTGCCAGTATACAGACCTATAATTCACCCCTCCACTTT
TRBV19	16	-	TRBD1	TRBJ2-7	CASSRVRTGPVDEQYF	TGTGCCAGTAGTCGGGTAAGGACAGGGCCGGTGGACGAGCAGTACTTC
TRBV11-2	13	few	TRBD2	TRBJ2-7	CASSTGLAGEQYF	TGTGCCAGCAGCACGGGACTAGCGGGAGAGCAGTACTTC
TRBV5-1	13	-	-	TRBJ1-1	CASSLVGGSEAFF	TGCGCCAGCAGCTTGGTGGGGGGGTCTGAAGCTTTCTTT
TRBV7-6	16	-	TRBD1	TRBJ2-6	CASSLDALQGYNVLTF	TGTGCCAGCAGCTTAGACGCACTACAGGGGTACAACGTCCTGACTTTC
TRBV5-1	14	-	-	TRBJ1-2	CASRETGDRDGYTF	TGCGCCAGCAGAGAAACAGGAGACCGGGATGGCTACACCTTC
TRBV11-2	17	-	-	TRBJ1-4	CASTVTVSLTTNEKLFF	TGTGCCAGCACCGTCACGGTCTCACTAACAACTAATGAAAAACTGTTTTTT
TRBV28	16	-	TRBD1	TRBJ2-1	CASSRPRDRPTREQFF	TGTGCCAGCAGCCGCCCCCGGGACAGGCCCACAAGAGAGCAGTTCTTC
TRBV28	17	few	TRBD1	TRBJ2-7	CASTTISPGQGPYEQYF	TGTGCCAGCACCACTATTAGTCCGGGACAGGGTCCATACGAGCAGTACTTC
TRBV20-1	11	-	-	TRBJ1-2	CSAFRQAGYTF	TGCAGTGCATTCAGGCAGGCCGGCTACACCTTC
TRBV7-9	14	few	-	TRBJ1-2	CASSRGGYSYGYTF	TGTGCCAGCAGCCGTGGGGGGTATAGCTATGGCTACACCTTC
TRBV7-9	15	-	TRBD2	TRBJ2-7	CASSLGLAESYEQYF	TGTGCCAGCAGCTTAGGGCTAGCGGAGAGCTACGAGCAGTACTTC
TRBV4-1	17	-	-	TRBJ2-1	CASSQFAQRVSYNEQFF	TGCGCCAGCAGCCAGTTTGCTCAGAGGGTCTCCTACAATGAGCAGTTCTTC
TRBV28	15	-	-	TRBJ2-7	CASSLRGLSSYEQYF	TGTGCCAGCAGTCTAAGGGGGTTGAGCTCCTACGAGCAGTACTTC
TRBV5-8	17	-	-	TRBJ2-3	CASRPSLAYSSTDTQYF	TGTGCCAGCAGACCCTCGCTAGCGTACTCTAGCACAGATACGCAGTATTTT
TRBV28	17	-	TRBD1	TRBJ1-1	CASSFPTGAILYTEAFF	TGTGCCAGCAGTTTCCCGACAGGGGCGATATTGTACACTGAAGCTTTCTTT
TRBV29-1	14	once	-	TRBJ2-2	CSALRGDNTGELFF	TGCAGCGCCCTACGCGGGGACAACACCGGGGAGCTGTTTTTT
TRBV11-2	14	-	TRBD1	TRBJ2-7	CASSSRQGPYKQYF	TGTGCCAGCAGCTCGCGACAGGGGCCCTATAAGCAGTACTTC
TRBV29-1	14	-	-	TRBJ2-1	CSVENPSTYNEQFF	TGCAGCGTTGAAAATCCTAGCACCTACAATGAGCAGTTCTTC
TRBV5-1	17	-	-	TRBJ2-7	CASSPGSPGTLSYEQYF	TGCGCCAGCAGCCCAGGATCCCCCGGTACCCTCTCCTACGAGCAGTACTTC
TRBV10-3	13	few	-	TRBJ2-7	CAIIGDRSYEQYF	TGTGCCATCATCGGAGACAGGTCCTACGAGCAGTACTTC
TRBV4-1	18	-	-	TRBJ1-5	CASSQAHTGILSNQPQHF	TGCGCCAGCAGCCAAGCCCATACAGGGATCCTTAGCAATCAGCCCCAGCATTTT
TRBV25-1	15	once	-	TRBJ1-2	CASSYPGGGGGGYTF	TGTGCCAGCAGTTACCCCGGCGGAGGTGGAGGTGGCTACACCTTC
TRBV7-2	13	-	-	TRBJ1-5	CASSLQGFQPQHF	TGTGCCAGCAGCTTACAGGGGTTCCAGCCTCAGCATTTT
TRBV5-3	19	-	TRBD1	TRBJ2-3	CARSPPGQVFYFGTDTQYF	TGTGCCAGAAGCCCACCTGGACAGGTTTTTTATTTTGGCACAGATACGCAGTATTTT
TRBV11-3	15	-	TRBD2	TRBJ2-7	CASSPQRGLGDEQYF	TGTGCCAGCAGCCCACAACGGGGACTAGGGGACGAGCAGTACTTC
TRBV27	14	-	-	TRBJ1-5	CASSPGGGYQPQHF	TGTGCCAGCAGCCCCGGGGGGGGTTATCAGCCCCAGCATTTT
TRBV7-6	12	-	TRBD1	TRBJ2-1	CASSSTGYEQFF	TGTGCCAGCAGCTCGACAGGGTACGAGCAGTTCTTC
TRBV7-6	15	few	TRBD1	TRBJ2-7	CASSLGQGVPYEQYF	TGTGCCAGCAGCTTAGGACAGGGGGTCCCCTACGAGCAGTACTTC
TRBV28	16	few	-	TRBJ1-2	CASSFPWREVSFFYTF	TGTGCCAGCAGTTTCCCCTGGAGGGAGGTGTCCTTTTTCTACACCTTC
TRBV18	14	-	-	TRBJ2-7	CASSGTSGLGEQYF	TGTGCCAGCTCCGGGACTTCAGGGTTAGGCGAGCAGTACTTC
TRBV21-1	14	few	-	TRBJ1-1	CASSNVAMNTEAFF	TGTGCCAGCAGCAATGTAGCGATGAACACTGAAGCTTTCTTT
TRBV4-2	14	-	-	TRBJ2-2	CASGLSGILGELFF	TGTGCCAGCGGTCTTTCGGGGATTCTCGGGGAGCTGTTTTTT
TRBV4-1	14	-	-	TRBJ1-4	CASSQGQADEKLFF	TGCGCCAGCAGCCAAGGACAGGCAGATGAAAAACTGTTTTTT
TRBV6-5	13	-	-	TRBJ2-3	CASRTGFADTQYF	TGTGCCAGCAGGACAGGCTTCGCAGATACGCAGTATTTT
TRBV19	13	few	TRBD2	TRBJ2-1	CASSSSGIYEQFF	TGTGCCAGTAGTTCTAGCGGGATATATGAGCAGTTCTTC
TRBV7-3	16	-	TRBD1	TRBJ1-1	CASTLTGGTDYTEAFF	TGTGCCAGCACCCTAACTGGGGGGACAGACTACACTGAAGCTTTCTTT